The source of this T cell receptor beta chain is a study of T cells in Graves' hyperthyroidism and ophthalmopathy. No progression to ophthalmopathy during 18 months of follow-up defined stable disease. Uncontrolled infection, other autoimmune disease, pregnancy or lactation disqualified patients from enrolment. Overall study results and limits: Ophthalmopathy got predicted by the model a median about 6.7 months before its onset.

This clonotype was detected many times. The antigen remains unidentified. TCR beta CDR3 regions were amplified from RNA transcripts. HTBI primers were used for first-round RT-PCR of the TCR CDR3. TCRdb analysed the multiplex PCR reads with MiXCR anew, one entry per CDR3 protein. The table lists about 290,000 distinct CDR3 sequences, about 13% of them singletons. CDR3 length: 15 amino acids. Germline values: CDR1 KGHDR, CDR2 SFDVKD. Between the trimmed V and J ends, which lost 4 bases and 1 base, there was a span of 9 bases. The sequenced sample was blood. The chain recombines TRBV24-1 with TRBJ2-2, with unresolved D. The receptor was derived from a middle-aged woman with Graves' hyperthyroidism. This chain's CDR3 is CATSEFGGNTGELFF. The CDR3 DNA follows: TGTGCCACCAGTGAATTCGGCGGGAACACCGGGGAGCTGTTTTTT.